The 24 T cell receptor beta chains below all came from one sample that was sequenced in a study of naive and memory T cell subsets. General study results and limits: Possibly reflecting memory cells re-expressing CD45RA, a few larger clonotypes occurred in naive repertoires, especially CD8.

Two oligonucleotides, mixed equimolar, formed the beta constant-region primer covering TRBC1 and TRBC2. Four rounds of PCR amplified the ligated cDNA using nested alpha and beta constant-region primers plus SP2. MiXCR, applied by TCRdb to the UMI-ligation and nested PCR reads, yields one record per CDR3 protein. This sample yields over 80,000 distinct CDR3 sequences, of which around 10% are seen a single time; around 0.13% belongs to the top ten. For these TCRs, the target antigens are not known. Sequenced sample: naive CD4+ T cells from blood. Receptor source: a human donor in good health.

This clonotype was counted only a few times. The genes are TRBV14 and TRBJ2-7, with D possibly being TRBD1 (6 bases). This CDR3 is built from 14 residues. Germline V gene data show CDR1 as SGHDN and CDR2 as FVKESK. V was trimmed by 1 base and J by 1 base, leaving 8 bases between them. This chain's CDR3 is CASSQAQGSYEQYF. For the CDR3, the DNA is TGTGCCAGCAGCCAAGCACAGGGTTCCTACGAGCAGTACTTC. The full variable domain, rest sourced from reference TRBV14 and TRBJ2-7, is EAGVTQFPSHSVIEKGQTVTLRCDPISGHDNLYWYRRVMGKEIKFLLHFVKESKQDESGMPNNRFLAERTGGTYSTLKVQPAELEDSGVYFCASSQAQGSYEQYFGPGTRLTVT.

The gene calls are TRBV20-1 and TRBJ2-3, with D perhaps matching TRBD1 (5 bases). V was shortened by 3 bases and J by 2 bases, with 15 bases between the two germline ends. The germline V gene encodes CDR1 DFQATT and CDR2 SNEGSKA (reference sequence). The CDR3 contains 15 residues. For the CDR3, the DNA is TGCAGTGCTAGTTTTACAGGTTCCCACACAGATACGCAGTATTTT. It yields the protein CSASFTGSHTDTQYF.

This clonotype was observed a few times. This chain uses TRBV29-1 with TRBJ1-1; the D is unclear. The CDR3 is 14 residues long. CDR1 and CDR2 from the germline V gene are SQVTM and ANQGSEA. With 2 bases removed from V and 1 base from J, the gap between germline ends came to 11 bases. CDR3 sequence reads: CSVESRGRNTEAFF. The CDR3 region has the DNA TGCAGCGTTGAAAGTAGAGGGCGGAACACTGAAGCTTTCTTT.

The V and J genes are TRBV12-5 and TRBJ1-5; D is perhaps TRBD1 (6 bases). The CDR3 is made up of 17 amino acids. The germline V gene has CDR1 LGHNT and CDR2 FRNRAP. Between the trimmed V and J ends, which lost 2 bases and 2 bases, there was a span of 16 bases. CDR3 DNA: TGTGCTAGTGGTTTGTCACAAATACAGGGCTGCAATCAGCCCCAGCATTTT. This translates into CASGLSQIQGCNQPQHF.

This clonotype has a count of ten or more. The chain's CDR3 is CASSPRTDYTSGANVLTF. Written as DNA, the CDR3 is TGTGCCAGCAGCCCCCGGACCGACTACACCTCTGGGGCCAACGTCCTGACTTTC. This chain links TRBV7-8 with TRBJ2-6; TRBD2 is a possible D gene (5 bases). The V end was cut by 5 bases, the J end by 0 bases, with 17 bases between. Germline V gene lookup returns CDR1 SGHVS and CDR2 FQNEAQ. There are 18 residues in the CDR3.

J is TRBJ1-2 and V is TRBV20-1; 9 nucleotides match TRBD1. CDR1 DFQATT and CDR2 SNEGSKA come from the germline V gene (reference sequence). J gave up 3 bases and V 3 bases, and 5 bases lay outside the gene matches. The CDR3 spans 14 residues. The CDR3 bases are TGCAGTGCTAGCGTAACAGGGGGCGACTATGGCTACACCTTC. Amino acid sequence: CSASVTGGDYGYTF.

This clonotype came up a few times. V and J are TRBV7-9 and TRBJ2-7; D unclear. V was pared by 4 bases and J by 4 bases, with 20 bases between. Germline assignment: CDR1 SEHNR and CDR2 FQNEAQ (reference sequence). This CDR3 is 16 amino acids long. The DNA of the CDR3 is TGTGCCAGCAGCTCATACTCGACGGGTTCTACATACGAGCAGTACTTC. It specifies CASSSYSTGSTYEQYF.

The chain has TRBV5-1 and TRBJ2-5; TRBD2 matches 10 bases. The CDR3 totals 15 residues. Germline V gene data show CDR1 as SGHRS and CDR2 as YFSETQ. Trimming took 2 bases from V and 6 from J; bases not matched to a gene: 7. DNA for the CDR3: TGCGCCAGCAGCTTTGAGCGGGGGGGCCCGAAGACCCAGTACTTC. This sequence encodes CASSFERGGPKTQYF.

The chain combines TRBV20-1 with TRBJ1-2; D is ambiguous. There are 13 residues in the CDR3. From germline, CDR1 is DFQATT and CDR2 SNEGSKA (reference sequence). Deletions cut 0 bases from V and 8 bases from J, with 13 bases between. In nucleotides, the CDR3 is TGCAGTGCTAGAGACCGCGAGGTCGGAGGCTACACCTTC. Its translation: CSARDREVGGYTF.

This clonotype was seen many times. CDR3 nucleotide sequence: TGCAGTGCTTCCCGGCGGGTGAACACTGAAGCTTTCTTT. This translates into CSASRRVNTEAFF. The chain couples TRBV20-1 to TRBJ1-1; the D is unclear. Germline CDR1 and CDR2: DFQATT and SNEGSKA (reference sequence). V was trimmed by 5 bases and J by 0 bases, leaving 10 bases between them. The CDR3 runs to 13 residues.

The chain couples TRBV11-1 to TRBJ2-7; unclear D gene. CDR1 and CDR2 (germline): SGHAT, FQDESV (reference sequence). The length of the CDR3 is 14 residues. V was cut by 2 bases and J by 6 bases, with 14 bases left in between. The CDR3 DNA reads as TGTGCCAGCAGCTTATTCGGAGAATTAAGCGAGCAGTACTTC. Amino acid sequence: CASSLFGELSEQYF. Together with reference TRBV11-1 and TRBJ2-7, the CDR3 gives the full variable domain: EAEVAQSPRYKITEKSQAVAFWCDPISGHATLYWYRQILGQGPELLVQFQDESVVDDSQLPKDRFSAERLKGVDSTLKIQPAELGDSAMYLCASSLFGELSEQYFGPGTRLTVT.

In its sample, this clonotype was seen many times. V usage is TRBV7-2 and J usage is TRBJ1-5, with D tentatively TRBD1 (6 bases). The CDR3 spans 14 residues. The V gene's germline CDR1 is SGHTA and CDR2 FQGNSA. Trimming cost V 4 bases and J 4 bases, with 11 bases left between them. CDR3 nucleotide sequence: TGTGCCAGCAGCTCGACAGGTCGGAATCAGCCCCAGCATTTT. It codes for CASSSTGRNQPQHF.

The chain joins TRBV2 to TRBJ1-1; no reliable D call. CDR1 is SNHLY, CDR2 FYNNEI, per germline. The CDR3 is 13 residues long. Between the trimmed V and J ends, which lost 8 bases and 0 bases, there was a span of 10 bases. Written as DNA, the CDR3 is TGTGCCAGCTTGCCGGAGATGAACACTGAAGCTTTCTTT. Its translation is CASLPEMNTEAFF.

This clonotype appeared a few times. V gene TRBV5-1 combines with J gene TRBJ2-3; D may be TRBD1 (5 bases). V was trimmed by 4 bases and J by 2 bases, leaving 14 bases between them. From germline, CDR1 is SGHRS and CDR2 YFSETQ. The CDR3 consists of 15 residues. The CDR3 region has the DNA TGCGCCAGCAGCAAAACAGGAGAACCCACAGATACGCAGTATTTT. This encodes CASSKTGEPTDTQYF.

This clonotype was observed once. The chain links TRBV4-2 to TRBJ2-1; TRBD1 agrees at 9 bases. V was pared by 4 bases and J by 7 bases, with 8 bases of the junction left unmatched. The CDR3 is 15 amino acids. CDR1 and CDR2 from the germline V gene are LGHNA and YNFKEQ. CDR3: CASSRDRGGWNEQFF. The CDR3 nucleotides are TGTGCCAGCAGCCGAGACAGGGGGGGGTGGAATGAGCAGTTCTTC.

This sequence joins TRBV5-1 and TRBJ2-7; 8 nucleotides agree with TRBD2. Germline-derived CDR1 and CDR2 are SGHRS and YFSETQ. The length of the CDR3 is 17 residues. V lost 4 bases to trimming and J lost 4 bases; unmatched junction nucleotides: 16. The CDR3 DNA is TGCGCCAGCAGCCTAGGACTAGCAGCCGGCTTGGGTTACGAGCAGTACTTC. Translation: CASSLGLAAGLGYEQYF. The whole variable domain, filled in from reference TRBV5-1 and TRBJ2-7, reads KAGVTQTPRYLIKTRGQQVTLSCSPISGHRSVSWYQQTPGQGLQFLFEYFSETQRNKGNFPGRFSGRQFSNSRSEMNVSTLELGDSALYLCASSLGLAAGLGYEQYFGPGTRLTVT.

The V gene is TRBV6-2 or TRBV6-3, the J gene TRBJ2-5; tentatively, D is TRBD1 or TRBD2 (6 bases each). Trimming took 6 bases from V and 4 from J, leaving 18 bases between them. Germline-derived CDR1 and CDR2 are MNHEY and SVGEGT. CDR3 length: 15 residues. The CDR3 loop reads CASRGRGHQGETQYF. The CDR3 DNA reads TGTGCCAGCAGGGGGCGGGGACACCAGGGAGAGACCCAGTACTTC.

In this sample, this clonotype turned up a few times. The CDR3: CASSFRRTNSPLHF. CDR3 in DNA: TGTGCCAGCAGCTTCAGGAGGACAAATTCACCCCTCCACTTT. This chain connects TRBV7-2 to TRBJ1-6, with D maybe TRBD1 (5 bases). Trimming stripped 3 bases from V and 7 bases from J, with 10 bases between. CDR3 length: 14 residues. From germline, CDR1 is SGHTA and CDR2 FQGNSA.

The genes are TRBV15 and TRBJ2-3; tentatively, D is TRBD2 (6 bases). Trimming stripped 7 bases from V and 2 bases from J, with 10 bases between. Germline CDR1 is LNHNV and CDR2 is YYDKDF (reference sequence). The CDR3 has 13 residues. CDR3 coding DNA: TGTGCCACCACCGGCGGGGCCACAGATACGCAGTATTTT. Translated: CATTGGATDTQYF.

The chain combines TRBV3-1 with TRBJ2-3; the D gene is possibly TRBD2 (6 bases). The V gene's germline CDR1 is LGHDT and CDR2 YNNKEL (reference sequence). Trimming pared 0 bases from V and 5 bases from J, leaving 15 bases between. The CDR3 consists of 16 residues. CDR3 residues: CASSQEPTSPGDTQYF. The CDR3, as DNA: TGTGCCAGCAGCCAAGAACCGACTAGTCCCGGAGATACGCAGTATTTT.

The chain recombines TRBV6-2 or TRBV6-3 with TRBJ1-3; D is undetermined. Trimming cost V 2 bases and J 0 bases, with 5 bases left between them. The germline V gene encodes CDR1 MNHEY and CDR2 SVGEGT. The CDR3 runs 14 residues. CDR3 nucleotide sequence: TGTGCCAGCAGTTACGGCAGCTCTGGAAACACCATATATTTT. Its translation is CASSYGSSGNTIYF.

This clonotype turned up a few times. J is TRBJ2-3 and V is TRBV20-1; the match to TRBD2 covers 10 bases. CDR1 is DFQATT, CDR2 SNEGSKA, per germline (reference sequence). The CDR3 sequence is 16 residues long. The V gene end was trimmed by 0 bases and the J gene end by 3 bases; junction bases not matched to a gene: 6. This chain's CDR3 is CSARDRRLAGTDTQYF. CDR3 nucleotides: TGCAGTGCTAGAGATCGTCGACTAGCGGGTACAGATACGCAGTATTTT.

This chain links TRBV14 with TRBJ2-1; TRBD2 aligns across 16 bases. V shed 4 bases and J 2 bases; nucleotides not matched to a gene: 2. Germline V lookup: CDR1 SGHDN, CDR2 FVKESK. The CDR3 runs to 17 residues. The CDR3 coding sequence is TGTGCCAGCAGCCGAGGGACTAGCGGGAGGGCCTACAATGAGCAGTTCTTC. It specifies CASSRGTSGRAYNEQFF.

This clonotype showed up many times. This sequence joins TRBV20-1 and TRBJ2-2, with D perhaps assigned TRBD1 or TRBD2 (5 bases each). V lost 6 bases to trimming and J lost 2 bases, with 13 bases between them. Germline CDR1 is DFQATT and CDR2 is SNEGSKA (reference sequence). CDR3 size: 14 residues. CDR3 in DNA: TGCAGTGCCATCCGGGACCATAACACCGGGGAGCTGTTTTTT. Its protein is CSAIRDHNTGELFF.